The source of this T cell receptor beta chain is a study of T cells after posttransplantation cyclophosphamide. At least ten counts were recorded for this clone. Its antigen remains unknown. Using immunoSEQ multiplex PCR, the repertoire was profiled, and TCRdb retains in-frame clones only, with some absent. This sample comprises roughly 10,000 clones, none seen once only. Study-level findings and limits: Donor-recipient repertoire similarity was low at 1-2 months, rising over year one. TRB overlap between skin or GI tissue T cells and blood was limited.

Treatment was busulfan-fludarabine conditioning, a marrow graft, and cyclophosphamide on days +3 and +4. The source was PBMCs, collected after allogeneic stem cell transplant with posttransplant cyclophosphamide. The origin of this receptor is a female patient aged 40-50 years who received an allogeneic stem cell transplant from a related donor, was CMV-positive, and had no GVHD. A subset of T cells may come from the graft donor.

This CDR3 is CASSERGWTSRGDTQYF. The CDR3 region has the DNA TGTGCCAGCAGTGAAAGGGGTTGGACTAGCAGGGGAGATACGCAGTATTTT. The V call is TRBV2, the J call TRBJ2-3; 8 bases map to TRBD2. Trimming removed 2 bases from V and 5 bases from J; junction bases left unmatched: 12. The CDR3 extends over 17 amino acids. Per germline, CDR1 SNHLY and CDR2 FYNNEI.